A single sample is the source of the 18 T cell receptor beta chains below, sequenced in a study of blood T cell repertoires in COVID-19. Measured with immunoSEQ multiplex PCR; TCRdb has only the in-frame clones, and not every one. The table has some 700,000 clones, around 90% seen once. Specimen: peripheral blood. Receptor source: a woman under 30 with acute or convalescent COVID-19.

In this sample, this clone turned up once. The CDR3 protein is CASSPTSYEQYF. In nucleotides, the CDR3 is TGTGCCAGCAGCCCGACTAGCTACGAGCAGTACTTC. This chain connects TRBV12-3 or TRBV12-4 to TRBJ2-7; D is possibly TRBD2 (6 bases). The CDR3 covers 12 residues. Trimming shortened V by 6 bases and J by 3 bases, and 9 bases separated the two germline ends.

The V and J genes are TRBV19 and TRBJ1-1; D is unclear. Trimming left V 1 base short and J 5 bases short, with 14 bases between. This CDR3 spans 15 amino acids. Germline V lookup: CDR1 LNHDA, CDR2 SQIVND (reference sequence). This CDR3 is CASSIGATLRTEAFF. CDR3 DNA sequence: TGTGCCAGTAGTATAGGGGCCACCCTAAGGACTGAAGCTTTCTTT. The full variable domain, in which reference TRBV19 and TRBJ1-1 provide the parts outside the CDR3, is DGGITQSPKYLFRKEGQNVTLSCEQNLNHDAMYWYRQDPGQGLRLIYYSQIVNDFQKGDIAEGYSVSREKKESFPLTVTSAQKNPTAFYLCASSIGATLRTEAFFGQGTRLTVV.

The chain recombines TRBV5-8 with TRBJ2-1, with D perhaps TRBD2 (6 bases). The CDR3 runs 14 residues. The germline V gene encodes CDR1 SGHTS and CDR2 YDEGEE. V was clipped by 4 bases and J by 5 bases, with 13 bases between them. The CDR3 bases are TGTGCCAGCAGCCCACCTTGGAGGGACAATGAGCAGTTCTTC. It codes for CASSPPWRDNEQFF.

This sequence joins TRBV29-1 and TRBJ1-1; 7 nucleotides align to TRBD1. The germline V gene encodes CDR1 SQVTM and CDR2 ANQGSEA. Unmatched junction bases numbered 6, after V lost 3 bases and J lost 5 bases. The CDR3 has 13 residues. CDR3 loop: CSVDLAGGTEAFF. CDR3 coding DNA: TGCAGCGTTGACTTGGCAGGGGGAACTGAAGCTTTCTTT.

The rearrangement uses TRBV6-2 or TRBV6-3 and TRBJ2-3; D might be TRBD2 (6 bases). The V gene's germline CDR1 is MNHEY and CDR2 SVGEGT. Deletions cut 2 bases from V and 3 bases from J, with 12 bases between. The length of the CDR3 is 15 residues. This CDR3 is CASSYSSGETDTQYF. The CDR3 DNA is TGTGCCAGCAGTTACAGTTCGGGGGAAACAGATACGCAGTATTTT.

In its sample, this clone was seen once. V usage is TRBV4-1 and J usage is TRBJ1-4, with a weak D call TRBD1 (5 bases). This CDR3 contains 16 residues. The V gene's germline CDR1 is MGHRA and CDR2 YSYEKL. Trimming took 3 bases from V and 3 from J, leaving 14 bases between them. CDR3 DNA: TGCGCCAGCAGCCACGCGAATGGAGGGGCTAATGAAAAACTGTTTTTT. It translates to CASSHANGGANEKLFF.

V usage is TRBV7-3 and J usage is TRBJ2-1, with TRBD2 identical over 7 bases. The CDR3 loop spans 18 amino acids. CDR1 is SGHTA and CDR2 is FQGTGA in the germline V gene. The J segment lost 0 bases and the V segment lost 2 bases, leaving 10 bases of the junction unmatched. The CDR3 loop reads CASSLSIAGRSSYNEQFF. CDR3 nucleotides: TGTGCCAGCAGCTTATCAATAGCGGGTCGAAGCTCCTACAATGAGCAGTTCTTC.

Only one count was recorded for this clone. This rearrangement joins TRBV4-1 to TRBJ2-1, with 9 nucleotides matching TRBD2. The V segment lost 0 bases and the J segment 3 bases; nucleotides outside the gene matches: 0. The CDR3 spans 15 residues. Germline CDR1 reads MGHRA; CDR2 reads YSYEKL. For the CDR3, the DNA is TGCGCCAGCAGCCAAGAGACTAGCGGCTACAATGAGCAGTTCTTC. Its translation is CASSQETSGYNEQFF.

The chain carries TRBV29-1 and TRBJ1-2; 7 bases line up with TRBD1. The CDR3 is 13 residues long. Unmatched junction bases numbered 10, after V lost 5 bases and J lost 7 bases. Germline V gene sequence: CDR1 SQVTM, CDR2 ANQGSEA. This CDR3 is CSVLSPTGFGYTF. In nucleotides, the CDR3 is TGCAGCGTTCTCTCCCCGACAGGGTTTGGCTACACCTTC.

The rearrangement links TRBV7-2 to TRBJ1-3; 11 bases match TRBD1. The CDR3 extends over 19 amino acids. Germline assignment: CDR1 SGHTA and CDR2 FQGNSA. V lost 0 bases to trimming and J lost 3 bases; unmatched junction nucleotides: 10. The CDR3 nucleotides read TGTGCCAGCAGCTTAGCGAGGATAGGACAGGGGGCTTTTGGAAACACCATATATTTT. This codes for CASSLARIGQGAFGNTIYF. The full variable domain, with the rest looked up from reference TRBV7-2 and TRBJ1-3, is GAGVSQSPSNKVTEKGKDVELRCDPISGHTALYWYRQSLGQGLEFLIYFQGNSAPDKSGLPSDRFSAERTGGSVSTLTIQRTQQEDSAVYLCASSLARIGQGAFGNTIYFGEGSWLTVV.

The genes are TRBV3-1 (or the pseudogene TRBV3-2) and TRBJ1-3, with a possible D match to TRBD1 (6 bases). The CDR3 sequence is 15 residues long. V lost 3 bases, J lost 3 bases, and 12 bases lay in between. Per the germline V gene, CDR1 is LGHDT and CDR2 is YNNKEL (reference sequence). The CDR3: CASSHPGVGGNTIYF. The DNA of the CDR3 is TGTGCCAGCAGCCACCCAGGGGTCGGTGGAAACACCATATATTTT.

J is TRBJ2-7 and V is TRBV6-1; tentative D call: TRBD1 (5 bases). The CDR3 is 14 amino acids. Germline-derived CDR1 and CDR2 are MNHNS and SASEGT. Trimming removed 0 bases at V and 7 bases at J, with 13 bases between. CDR3 DNA sequence: TGTGCCAGCAGTGAAGCTCCAGGGTTGAGGGAGCAGTACTTC. It specifies CASSEAPGLREQYF.

The chain combines TRBV7-9 with TRBJ1-1, with a tentative D call TRBD1 (6 bases). Germline loops: CDR1 SEHNR, CDR2 FQNEAQ (reference sequence). The CDR3 extends over 15 amino acids. The V gene lost 5 bases and the J gene lost 2 bases, with 15 bases spanning the gap. The CDR3 protein is CASSPQGPRNTEAFF. CDR3 nucleotides: TGTGCCAGCAGCCCACAGGGACCGCGAAACACTGAAGCTTTCTTT.

Remarks on this clone: The junction differs from germline at one of its ends, possibly a read error. This chain uses TRBV9 with TRBJ1-1; D unresolved. CDR3 length: 11 residues. Germline values: CDR1 SGDLS, CDR2 YYNGEE. The CDR3 is CASSGAAGLGF. In nucleotides, the CDR3 is TGTGCCAGCAGCGGGGCAGCGGGCCTGGGATTT. Variable domain in full (rest from reference TRBV9 and TRBJ1-1): DSGVTQTPKHLITATGQRVTLRCSPRSGDLSVYWYQQSLDQGLQFLIQYYNGEERAKGNILERFSAQQFPDLHSELNLSSLELGDSALYFCASSGAAGLGFGQGTRLTVV.

V usage is TRBV19 and J usage is TRBJ1-5; perhaps TRBD1 as D (5 bases). The V gene lost 3 bases and the J gene lost 0 bases, with 9 bases spanning the gap. The CDR3 runs 15 residues. CDR1 LNHDA and CDR2 SQIVND come from the germline V gene (reference sequence). Written as DNA, the CDR3 is TGTGCCAGTAGTATCGTCAGGGATAGCAATCAGCCCCAGCATTTT. It encodes CASSIVRDSNQPQHF.

This chain uses TRBV28 with TRBJ1-1; tentatively, D is TRBD1 (5 bases). Trimming pared 7 bases from V and 6 bases from J, leaving 12 bases between. The CDR3 runs to 12 residues. CDR1 and CDR2 from the germline V gene are MDHEN and SYDVKM. In nucleotides, the CDR3 is TGTGCCAGCACGGGGGATCAGGCTGAAGCTTTCTTT. Translation: CASTGDQAEAFF.

The V call is TRBV7-8, the J call TRBJ1-6; D may be TRBD1 (5 bases). Germline V gene lookup returns CDR1 SGHVS and CDR2 FQNEAQ. The CDR3 length is 15 residues. V was shortened by 1 base and J by 12 bases, with 16 bases between the two germline ends. CDR3 bases: TGTGCCAGCAGCTTAGGACGTGAAGCAGGGAAACCCCTCCACTTT. Protein: CASSLGREAGKPLHF.

Concerning this clone: Other DNA sequences of this sample code for an identical CDR3. This chain links TRBV6-5 with TRBJ1-5; D is possibly TRBD1 (5 bases). The V gene lost 2 bases and the J gene lost 5 bases, with 10 bases spanning the gap. This CDR3 has 14 residues. Per germline, CDR1 MNHEY and CDR2 SVGAGI. The CDR3 reads CASSYGQGYQPQHF. CDR3 nucleotide sequence: TGTGCCAGCAGTTACGGGCAGGGATATCAGCCCCAGCATTTT.